This T cell receptor (beta chain) was sequenced in a study of blood T cell repertoires in COVID-19. At the level of the study: T cells, B-cell-depleted T cells, or PBMCs provided the cDNA or gDNA that served as material.

Authors' processing steps: How many nucleated cells were present was estimated from reference gene primer amplification. The assay was immunoSEQ multiplex PCR, and TCRdb's table has in-frame clones only and misses some. The DNA was the basis for D and trimming; V, J and clone size are from that table. The repertoire has 150,000 to 200,000 clones, about 83% of them found once; the top ten carry 3% to 4%. Trimming at V came to 7 bases and at J to 7 bases, leaving 9 bases not matched to a gene. The CDR3 contains 14 residues. Germline V gene lookup returns CDR1 SNHLY and CDR2 FYNNEI. The sequenced sample consisted of peripheral blood. This clonotype was sampled from a young man with active or convalescent COVID-19. The chain combines TRBV2 with TRBJ1-2; 10 bases match TRBD1. The CDR3 is CASNRDRGVGGYTF. CDR3 DNA sequence: TGTGCCAGCAACAGGGACAGGGGTGTTGGTGGCTACACCTTC.